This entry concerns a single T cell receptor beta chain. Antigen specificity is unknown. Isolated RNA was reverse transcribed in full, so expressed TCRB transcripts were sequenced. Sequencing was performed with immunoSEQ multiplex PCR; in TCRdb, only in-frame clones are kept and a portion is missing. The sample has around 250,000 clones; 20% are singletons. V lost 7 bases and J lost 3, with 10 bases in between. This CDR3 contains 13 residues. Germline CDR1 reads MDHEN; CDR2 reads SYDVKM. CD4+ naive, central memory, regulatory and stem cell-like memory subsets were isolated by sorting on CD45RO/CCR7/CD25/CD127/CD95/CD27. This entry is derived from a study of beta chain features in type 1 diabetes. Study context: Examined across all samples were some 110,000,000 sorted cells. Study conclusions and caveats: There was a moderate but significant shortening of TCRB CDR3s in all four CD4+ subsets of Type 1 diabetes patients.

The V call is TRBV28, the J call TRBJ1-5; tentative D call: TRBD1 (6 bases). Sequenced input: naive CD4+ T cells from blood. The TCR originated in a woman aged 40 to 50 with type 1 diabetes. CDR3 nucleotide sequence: TGTGCCAGCATAAGGGACAACAATCAGCCCCAGCATTTT. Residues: CASIRDNNQPQHF.